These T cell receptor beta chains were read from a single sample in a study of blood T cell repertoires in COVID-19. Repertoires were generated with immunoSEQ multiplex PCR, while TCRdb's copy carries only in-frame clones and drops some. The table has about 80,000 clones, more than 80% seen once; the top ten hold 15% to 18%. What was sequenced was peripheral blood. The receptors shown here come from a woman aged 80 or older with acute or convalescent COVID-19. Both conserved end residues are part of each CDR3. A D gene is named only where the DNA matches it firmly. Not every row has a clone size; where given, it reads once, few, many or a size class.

CDR3 DNA: TGTGCCAGCACGGTCACGGGGGGGCAAAACTACGAGCAGTACTTC
CDR3 protein: CASTVTGGQNYEQYF
clone size: .
D gene: TRBD2
V gene: TRBV6-5
J gene: TRBJ2-7

CDR3 DNA: TGTGCCAGCAGTGGGAAGGACAGGGGTTTGGGACAGCCCCAGCATTTT
CDR3 protein: CASSGKDRGLGQPQHF
clone size: .
D gene: TRBD1
V gene: TRBV6-1
J gene: TRBJ1-5

CDR3 DNA: TGTGCCAGCAGAACGGGATTCTACAATGAGCAGTTCTTC
CDR3 protein: CASRTGFYNEQFF
clone size: .
D gene: .
V gene: TRBV6-1
J gene: TRBJ2-1

CDR3 DNA: TGCGCCAGCAGCTTGGGGCAGGGGGGAGGCTACACCTTC
CDR3 protein: CASSLGQGGGYTF
clone size: .
D gene: TRBD1
V gene: TRBV5-1
J gene: TRBJ1-2

CDR3 DNA: TGCGCCAGCAGTGGGGACCGAGCGGGGGGGCGATCCTACAATGAGCAGTTCTTC
CDR3 protein: CASSGDRAGGRSYNEQFF
clone size: .
D gene: TRBD2
V gene: TRBV10-1
J gene: TRBJ2-1

CDR3 DNA: TGTGCCAGCAGCCAAGTGGGGGGTGGCGGGCATAAGGACGAGCAGTACTTC
CDR3 protein: CASSQVGGGGHKDEQYF
clone size: .
D gene: .
V gene: TRBV3-1/TRBV3-2
J gene: TRBJ2-7

CDR3 DNA: TGTGCCAGCAGGGTATCAGGGGGTAACACTGAAGCTTTCTTT
CDR3 protein: CASRVSGGNTEAFF
clone size: few
D gene: TRBD1
V gene: TRBV28
J gene: TRBJ1-1

CDR3 DNA: TGTGCCAGCAGCCGGGGGACAGGGTTTGTCTATGGCTACACCTTC
CDR3 protein: CASSRGTGFVYGYTF
clone size: .
D gene: TRBD1
V gene: TRBV7-9
J gene: TRBJ1-2

CDR3 DNA: TGTGCCAGCAGCCAAGATTCGACAGGTCCCTCTGGAAACACCATATATTTT
CDR3 protein: CASSQDSTGPSGNTIYF
clone size: .
D gene: .
V gene: TRBV3-1/TRBV3-2
J gene: TRBJ1-3

CDR3 DNA: TGCGCCAGCAGTGAGTCCGGCGTGGGCACGACTGAAGCTTTCTTT
CDR3 protein: CASSESGVGTTEAFF
clone size: few
D gene: .
V gene: TRBV10-1
J gene: TRBJ1-1

CDR3 DNA: TGTGCCAGCAGCCCCGGGGGGGGGCGAAAGGTGGAAGAGCAGTACTTC
CDR3 protein: CASSPGGGRKVEEQYF
clone size: .
D gene: TRBD2
V gene: TRBV7-9
J gene: TRBJ2-7

CDR3 DNA: TGTGCCAGCAGCCAAGCCACAGCTACAACTAATGAAAAACTGTTTTTT
CDR3 protein: CASSQATATTNEKLFF
clone size: once
D gene: .
V gene: TRBV3-1/TRBV3-2
J gene: TRBJ1-4

CDR3 DNA: TGTGCCAGCAGCAAAGGGGCCCCCCCTGGAGGAAAAACTGTTTTT
CDR3 protein: CASSKGAPPGGKTVF
clone size: .
D gene: .
V gene: TRBV21-1
J gene: TRBJ1-4

CDR3 DNA: TGTGCCAGCTCACCACCGGGACAGGGCGTAGAGACCCAGTACTTC
CDR3 protein: CASSPPGQGVETQYF
clone size: .
D gene: TRBD1
V gene: TRBV18
J gene: TRBJ2-5

CDR3 DNA: TGTGCCAGCAGGGAGGACAGTGGATGGGATCAGCCCCAGCATTTT
CDR3 protein: CASREDSGWDQPQHF
clone size: .
D gene: .
V gene: TRBV6-5
J gene: TRBJ1-5

CDR3 DNA: TGTGCCAGCAGCCAACCCCCGGGGACTAGCGGGGCAAATACGCAGTATTTT
CDR3 protein: CASSQPPGTSGANTQYF
clone size: .
D gene: TRBD2
V gene: TRBV4-2
J gene: TRBJ2-3

CDR3 DNA: TGTGCCAGCAGCTATAACGACAGGCTCTATGGCTACACCTTC
CDR3 protein: CASSYNDRLYGYTF
clone size: .
D gene: .
V gene: TRBV28
J gene: TRBJ1-2

CDR3 DNA: TGTGCCAGTAGTGTACAGGGCGGAGGCTACACCTTC
CDR3 protein: CASSVQGGGYTF
clone size: .
D gene: .
V gene: TRBV19
J gene: TRBJ1-2

CDR3 DNA: TGTGCCTGGAGTGTACCGGTGGGGGGCTCCTACAATGAGCAGTTCTTC
CDR3 protein: CAWSVPVGGSYNEQFF
clone size: .
D gene: .
V gene: TRBV30
J gene: TRBJ2-1

CDR3 DNA: TGTGCCAGCAGTGAATTAAGCGGGGGGGCTCGGGAGCAGTTCTTC
CDR3 protein: CASSELSGGAREQFF
clone size: .
D gene: TRBD2
V gene: TRBV25-1
J gene: TRBJ2-1

CDR3 DNA: TGCAGCGTTGCCGGGGAGAGCAATCAGCCCCAGCATTTT
CDR3 protein: CSVAGESNQPQHF
clone size: .
D gene: .
V gene: TRBV29-1
J gene: TRBJ1-5

CDR3 DNA: TGCGCCAGCAGCTCCCTAGGTGGCGACGAAAAACTGTTTTTT
CDR3 protein: CASSSLGGDEKLFF
clone size: few
D gene: .
V gene: TRBV5-1
J gene: TRBJ1-4

CDR3 DNA: TGTGCCAGTAGTACGCTAGCGGGGGGAGTTGCAAATGAGCAGTTCTTC
CDR3 protein: CASSTLAGGVANEQFF
clone size: .
D gene: TRBD2
V gene: TRBV19
J gene: TRBJ2-1

CDR3 DNA: TGTGCCAGCAGCTTAAGATCTGAGGCAAGGGGGAGCATGAACACTGAAGCTTTCTTT
CDR3 protein: CASSLRSEARGSMNTEAFF
clone size: .
D gene: .
V gene: TRBV7-6
J gene: TRBJ1-1

CDR3 DNA: TGTGCCAGCAGGCCACTAGGCACTGAAGCTTTCTTT
CDR3 protein: CASRPLGTEAFF
clone size: .
D gene: .
V gene: TRBV12-3/TRBV12-4
J gene: TRBJ1-1

CDR3 DNA: TGTGCCTGGAATGAGGGGGTCTTCACCGGGGAGCTGTTTTTT
CDR3 protein: CAWNEGVFTGELFF
clone size: .
D gene: .
V gene: TRBV30
J gene: TRBJ2-2

CDR3 DNA: TGTGCCAGCAGTTACTCGAGCTTAAAGTCCCGTGAGCAGTTCTTC
CDR3 protein: CASSYSSLKSREQFF
clone size: .
D gene: .
V gene: TRBV6-5
J gene: TRBJ2-1

CDR3 DNA: TGTGCCAGCAGTTACTCGGACAGGGGGTACGAGCAGTACTTC
CDR3 protein: CASSYSDRGYEQYF
clone size: .
D gene: TRBD1
V gene: TRBV6-2/TRBV6-3
J gene: TRBJ2-7

CDR3 DNA: TGTGCCAGCAGTAAGGCTAGCGGAAACACAGATACGCAGTATTTT
CDR3 protein: CASSKASGNTDTQYF
clone size: .
D gene: TRBD2
V gene: TRBV6-6
J gene: TRBJ2-3

CDR3 DNA: TGTGCTAGCACCCAAGGGTCCGGGGGACCCACAGATACGCAGTATTTT
CDR3 protein: CASTQGSGGPTDTQYF
clone size: .
D gene: .
V gene: TRBV7-7
J gene: TRBJ2-3

CDR3 DNA: TGTGCCAGCAGCCAAGAGAACAGCGAAAAACTGTTTTTT
CDR3 protein: CASSQENSEKLFF
clone size: .
D gene: .
V gene: TRBV3-1/TRBV3-2
J gene: TRBJ1-4

CDR3 DNA: TGTGCCTGGAGTAACTACCGGGAGGTGTACTTC
CDR3 protein: CAWSNYREVYF
clone size: once
D gene: TRBD2
V gene: TRBV30
J gene: TRBJ2-7

CDR3 DNA: TGTGCCAGCAGCCTCCCAGGGGGAGCAGAAGCTTTCTTT
CDR3 protein: CASSLPGGAEAFF
clone size: .
D gene: TRBD1
V gene: TRBV5-4
J gene: TRBJ1-1

CDR3 DNA: TGTGCCAGTAGACTAGCGGGGATGACTTACAATGAGCAGTTCTTC
CDR3 protein: CASRLAGMTYNEQFF
clone size: few
D gene: TRBD2
V gene: TRBV5-4
J gene: TRBJ2-1

CDR3 DNA: TGTGCCAGCAGCTCGGGACAGTTCTTGGAAGTCACCTTC
CDR3 protein: CASSSGQFLEVTF
clone size: .
D gene: TRBD1
V gene: TRBV7-3
J gene: TRBJ1-2

CDR3 DNA: TGCGCCAGCGCCTACGGGGGGTCGAACACTGAAGCTTTCTTT
CDR3 protein: CASAYGGSNTEAFF
clone size: .
D gene: .
V gene: TRBV5-1
J gene: TRBJ1-1

CDR3 DNA: TGTGCCAGCAGCTTAGGGGGATATAGCAATCAGCCCCAGCATTTT
CDR3 protein: CASSLGGYSNQPQHF
clone size: .
D gene: .
V gene: TRBV5-4
J gene: TRBJ1-5

CDR3 DNA: TGTGCCAGCAGTTTTTTGAGCTCTGGAAACACCATATATTTT
CDR3 protein: CASSFLSSGNTIYF
clone size: few
D gene: .
V gene: TRBV28
J gene: TRBJ1-3

CDR3 DNA: TGTGCCAGCAGCTTGGACTCAGGAATCAATCAGCCCCAGCATTTT
CDR3 protein: CASSLDSGINQPQHF
clone size: .
D gene: .
V gene: TRBV5-4
J gene: TRBJ1-5

CDR3 DNA: TGTGCCAGCTCGCCGAGCACCGGGGAGCTGTTTTTT
CDR3 protein: CASSPSTGELFF
clone size: .
D gene: .
V gene: TRBV18
J gene: TRBJ2-2

CDR3 DNA: TGTGCCAGCCACAGGGGGCGGGCCACCGGGGAGCTGTTTTTT
CDR3 protein: CASHRGRATGELFF
clone size: .
D gene: TRBD1
V gene: TRBV6-5
J gene: TRBJ2-2

CDR3 DNA: TGTGCCAGCAGGGCTCCCACTCGGGGTAATAATTCACCCCTCCACTTT
CDR3 protein: CASRAPTRGNNSPLHF
clone size: few
D gene: .
V gene: TRBV11-2
J gene: TRBJ1-6

CDR3 DNA: TGTGCCGGCTTGGGACAGGGGGCCGGGAACACTGAAGCTTTCTTT
CDR3 protein: CAGLGQGAGNTEAFF
clone size: .
D gene: TRBD1
V gene: TRBV7-2
J gene: TRBJ1-1

CDR3 DNA: TGTGCCAGCAGGTCCGACGGGAGCCATAATTCACCCCTCCACTTT
CDR3 protein: CASRSDGSHNSPLHF
clone size: .
D gene: .
V gene: TRBV6-5
J gene: TRBJ1-6

CDR3 DNA: TGTGCCAGCACGCCATCCTCCCCCGGGGGCTACACCTTC
CDR3 protein: CASTPSSPGGYTF
clone size: .
D gene: .
V gene: TRBV2
J gene: TRBJ1-2

CDR3 DNA: TGTGCCAGCAGAGATTCCACCAGCTCCTACGAGCAGTACTTC
CDR3 protein: CASRDSTSSYEQYF
clone size: .
D gene: .
V gene: TRBV6-5
J gene: TRBJ2-7

CDR3 DNA: TGTGCCACCATCGCGACTCCGGGTCAGCCCCAGCATTTT
CDR3 protein: CATIATPGQPQHF
clone size: .
D gene: .
V gene: TRBV7-2
J gene: TRBJ1-5

CDR3 DNA: TGTGCCAGCAGCGCCACGGAGGGAGTCGCGAACACTGAAGCTTTCTTT
CDR3 protein: CASSATEGVANTEAFF
clone size: .
D gene: .
V gene: TRBV7-8
J gene: TRBJ1-1

CDR3 DNA: TGTGCCAGCAGTTTAGGGCAGCTTGCAACTAATGAAAAACTGTTTTTT
CDR3 protein: CASSLGQLATNEKLFF
clone size: .
D gene: .
V gene: TRBV27
J gene: TRBJ1-4

CDR3 DNA: TGTGCCAGCTCACCACATCCAAGGGGGTTGGAAGGCTACACCTTC
CDR3 protein: CASSPHPRGLEGYTF
clone size: .
D gene: .
V gene: TRBV18
J gene: TRBJ1-2

CDR3 DNA: TGTGCCTGGAGTGTACAAGGGACAGGGGCTTCACCCCTCCACTTT
CDR3 protein: CAWSVQGTGASPLHF
clone size: .
D gene: TRBD1
V gene: TRBV30
J gene: TRBJ1-6

CDR3 DNA: TGTGCCAGCACCTCGGGGGTAGATACGCAGTATTTT
CDR3 protein: CASTSGVDTQYF
clone size: .
D gene: .
V gene: TRBV9
J gene: TRBJ2-3

CDR3 DNA: TGTGCCAGCAGGTTCAAGCGGGGGTTCCAAGAGACCCAGTACTTC
CDR3 protein: CASRFKRGFQETQYF
clone size: .
D gene: TRBD2
V gene: TRBV6-5
J gene: TRBJ2-5

CDR3 DNA: TGTGCCAGCAGCCTCAGGACAGGGGTAGAGTTCTTC
CDR3 protein: CASSLRTGVEFF
clone size: .
D gene: TRBD1
V gene: TRBV11-3
J gene: TRBJ2-1

CDR3 DNA: TGCGCCAGCAGCCCCGCACCAACCGGGACTAGCGGGGGATACAAGGTCGGGGAGCTGTTTTTT
CDR3 protein: CASSPAPTGTSGGYKVGELFF
clone size: .
D gene: TRBD2
V gene: TRBV4-1
J gene: TRBJ2-2

CDR3 DNA: TGTGCCAGTAATCCAGGCTACTCCTACAATGAGCAGTTCTTC
CDR3 protein: CASNPGYSYNEQFF
clone size: .
D gene: .
V gene: TRBV19
J gene: TRBJ2-1

CDR3 DNA: TGTGCCAGCAGCAGACTTTTGGAAGGAAGGAGCTATGGCTACACCTTC
CDR3 protein: CASSRLLEGRSYGYTF
clone size: .
D gene: .
V gene: TRBV9
J gene: TRBJ1-2

CDR3 DNA: TGTGCCAGCAGCGTTTCGTCGGGCGGGACCTATAGGTATGGCTACACCTTC
CDR3 protein: CASSVSSGGTYRYGYTF
clone size: .
D gene: .
V gene: TRBV9
J gene: TRBJ1-2

CDR3 DNA: TGTGCCAGCAGCGTCGCAGGGGTGGGCAATCAGCCCCAGCATTTT
CDR3 protein: CASSVAGVGNQPQHF
clone size: .
D gene: .
V gene: TRBV9
J gene: TRBJ1-5

CDR3 DNA: TGTGCCAGCAGCTGGGGCGCCGGCGAGCAGTACTTC
CDR3 protein: CASSWGAGEQYF
clone size: once
D gene: .
V gene: TRBV7-8
J gene: TRBJ2-7